A single sample gave rise to the 24 T cell receptor beta chains below, sequenced in a study of T-cell reconstitution after alpha-beta-depleted transplantation in children (dated by TCRdb to about 2016). Library generation was performed with PCR. The instrument given in TCRdb is Illumina HiSeq 2500. TCR libraries were prepared with molecular barcoding, using unique molecular identifiers to normalize TCRbeta repertoire quantification. The raw public reads went through TCRdb reprocessing: fastp at Q25, MiXCR clone calling, in-frame beta chains kept. Each entry is one CDR3 protein sequence, shown with its most common DNA and genes. This sample has 350,000 to 500,000 distinct CDR3 sequences in its table, and about 40% of those were observed once. The ten largest account for 25% to 30% of the sample. The treatment or condition label here, explained by the study, means: allogeneic hematopoietic cell transplantation with graft depleted of TCRalphabeta T cells and CD19 B cells.

The sample consisted of PBMCs, taken before TCRalphabeta/CD19-depleted stem cell transplant. The receptors here all came from a girl aged 2 to 9 with aplastic anemia, due to receive a stem cell transplant.

This clonotype was recorded a few times. The genes are TRBV15 and TRBJ2-7; 7 nucleotides agree with TRBD1. The germline CDR1 and CDR2 sequences are LNHNV and YYDKDF (reference sequence). The trim removed 6 bases at V and 5 bases at J, leaving 16 bases unmatched. The CDR3 loop spans 16 amino acids. CDR3 nucleotides: TGTGCCACCAGTAATAGGATAAAGACAGGGTTCGACGAGCAGTACTTC. Translated, it gives CATSNRIKTGFDEQYF.

Ten or more counts support this clonotype. V and J are TRBV27 and TRBJ1-5; D is undetermined. Germline V gives CDR1 MNHEY, CDR2 SMNVEV (reference sequence). Trimming removed 2 bases at V and 3 bases at J, with 8 bases between. The CDR3 consists of 14 residues. DNA of the CDR3: TGTGCCAGCAGTTTACAGGACCCCAATCAGCCCCAGCATTTT. Translation: CASSLQDPNQPQHF.

The CDR3 DNA sequence: TGCGCCAGCAGCTACCGGACAGACTCCTACGAGCAGTACTTC. It specifies CASSYRTDSYEQYF. The rearrangement joins TRBV5-1 to TRBJ2-7; TRBD1 is a possible D gene (6 bases). Germline loops: CDR1 SGHRS, CDR2 YFSETQ. The CDR3 is made up of 14 amino acids. V shed 3 bases and J shed 0 bases, with 10 bases lying between them. The full variable domain, its missing parts supplied by reference TRBV5-1 and TRBJ2-7, is KAGVTQTPRYLIKTRGQQVTLSCSPISGHRSVSWYQQTPGQGLQFLFEYFSETQRNKGNFPGRFSGRQFSNSRSEMNVSTLELGDSALYLCASSYRTDSYEQYFGPGTRLTVT.

The chain links TRBV5-1 to TRBJ2-7; 9 positions agree with TRBD1. The CDR3 is made up of 16 amino acids. V shed 0 bases and J 5 bases; nucleotides not matched to a gene: 9. Per the germline V gene, CDR1 is SGHRS and CDR2 is YFSETQ. CDR3 nucleotide sequence: TGCGCCAGCAGCTTGGCCGTAAGGACAGGGGTAAACGAGCAGTACTTC. Translated, it gives CASSLAVRTGVNEQYF.

This clonotype was recorded many times. V and J are TRBV7-8 and TRBJ2-3; D call uncertain. The germline V and J ends were trimmed by 4 bases and 0 bases, with 11 bases remaining between them. This CDR3 is 15 amino acids long. Germline assignment: CDR1 SGHVS and CDR2 FQNEAQ. This CDR3 reads CASSSRPGSTDTQYF. The CDR3 coding sequence is TGTGCCAGCAGCTCGCGACCCGGGAGCACAGATACGCAGTATTTT.

This clonotype has more than one count but fewer than ten. This chain joins TRBV7-2 and TRBJ1-2, with D possibly TRBD1 on 5 matching bases. Trimming took 5 bases from V and 2 from J, leaving 12 bases between them. This CDR3 has 14 amino acids. Per the germline V gene, CDR1 is SGHTA and CDR2 is FQGNSA. The CDR3 spells CASSHGGGNYGYTF. CDR3 nucleotide sequence: TGTGCCAGCAGCCACGGCGGGGGGAACTATGGCTACACCTTC.

The table lists this clonotype with many counts. The V call is TRBV5-1, the J call TRBJ2-3; D ambiguous. The CDR3 length is 17 residues. Germline loops: CDR1 SGHRS, CDR2 YFSETQ. Between the trimmed V and J ends, which lost 0 bases and 0 bases, there was a span of 14 bases. CDR3 sequence: CASSLGAVSVSTDTQYF. The CDR3 DNA follows: TGCGCCAGCAGCTTGGGCGCGGTCAGCGTCAGCACAGATACGCAGTATTTT.

This chain links TRBV21-1 with TRBJ2-7; the DNA was not compared with TRBD2, the D call given in the table. TRBV21-1 is given as a pseudogene. The CDR3 is made up of 18 amino acids. In DNA, the CDR3 is TGTGCCAGCAGCAATCCCCTCGGGGGAGCGGAGGGCCTGGGCGAGCAGTACTTC. This translates into CASSNPLGGAEGLGEQYF.

This clonotype was recorded many times. This rearrangement joins TRBV24-1 to TRBJ2-7; no reliable D call. The V gene's germline CDR1 is KGHDR and CDR2 SFDVKD. Trimming cost V 2 bases and J 3 bases, with 7 bases left between them. This CDR3 has 13 amino acids. CDR3 loop: CATSDSNNYEQYF. CDR3 DNA: TGTGCCACCAGTGATTCCAATAACTACGAGCAGTACTTC.

Many counts were recorded for this clonotype. This chain uses TRBV20-1 with TRBJ2-1, with a tentative D call TRBD1 (5 bases). This CDR3 spans 15 amino acids. Germline CDR1 DFQATT, CDR2 SNEGSKA (reference sequence). The ends were cut back, 0 bases at V and 4 bases at J, with 13 bases in the middle. The CDR3 nucleotides are TGCAGTGCTAGAGATCGGCAGGGCGTATACAATGAGCAGTTCTTC. It specifies CSARDRQGVYNEQFF.

V and J are TRBV28 and TRBJ2-3; D is unresolved. V gave up 9 bases and J gave up 1 base, with 14 bases separating them. This CDR3 contains 14 residues. CDR1 is MDHEN and CDR2 is SYDVKM in the germline V gene. CDR3 sequence: CASIRVSGTDTQYF. The CDR3 DNA is TGTGCCAGTATCCGGGTATCGGGCACAGATACGCAGTATTTT.

The chain is built from TRBV20-1 and TRBJ2-5; D remains unclear. Germline assignment: CDR1 DFQATT and CDR2 SNEGSKA (reference sequence). The CDR3 is made up of 15 amino acids. The V and J ends lost 0 bases and 5 bases respectively, with 16 bases between them. CDR3 DNA: TGCAGTGCTAGAGATCTGAGGCATACGGCGGAGACCCAGTACTTC. It codes for CSARDLRHTAETQYF.

The table lists this clonotype with a few counts. The chain has TRBV11-3 and TRBJ2-3; D is unclear. The CDR3 has 13 amino acids. The ends were cut back, 5 bases at V and 6 bases at J, with 12 bases in the middle. Per germline, CDR1 SGHNT and CDR2 YENEEA. The chain's CDR3 is CASSAEGMDTQYF. The CDR3 DNA follows: TGTGCCAGCAGCGCGGAAGGAATGGATACGCAGTATTTT.

This chain links TRBV20-1 with TRBJ2-3, with 10 bases lining up with TRBD1. The CDR3 totals 18 residues. Per the germline V gene, CDR1 is DFQATT and CDR2 is SNEGSKA (reference sequence). The junction had 19 bases not matched to a gene; V was cut back by 6 bases and J by 4 bases. The CDR3 DNA sequence: TGCAGTGCAGGGGACAGGGGACTAGGATCCACGGGGGCAGATACGCAGTATTTT. It codes for CSAGDRGLGSTGADTQYF.

V and J are TRBV6-5 and TRBJ1-1; D is possibly TRBD1 (5 bases). CDR1 MNHEY and CDR2 SVGAGI come from the germline V gene. The V end was cut by 5 bases, the J end by 11 bases, with 12 bases between. CDR3 length equals 11 residues. CDR3 sequence: CASSDSLDAFF. The CDR3 bases are TGTGCCAGCAGTGACAGCCTTGATGCTTTCTTT.

This clonotype was found a few times. The chain uses TRBV12-3 or TRBV12-4 and TRBJ2-1, with D maybe TRBD1 (7 bases). This CDR3 comprises 17 residues. V lost 6 bases, J lost 9 bases, and 27 bases lay in between. Here the CDR3 DNA reads TGTGCCAGCAGCCTACGGGTGTATAGCGGCCGGGACAGTGAGCAGTTCTTC. This translates into CASSLRVYSGRDSEQFF.

This clonotype was counted only a few times. The chain links TRBV20-1 to TRBJ2-7; 11 bases match TRBD2. The ends lost 3 bases at V and 4 bases at J; junction bases unmatched: 8. CDR3 size: 15 residues. Germline CDR1 and CDR2: DFQATT and SNEGSKA (reference sequence). The CDR3 DNA reads as TGCAGTGCTAGTGAAACTAGCGGGAGTGGGTACGAGCAGTACTTC. Amino acid sequence: CSASETSGSGYEQYF.

This chain joins TRBV5-1 and TRBJ2-7; a possible D gene is TRBD2 (6 bases). Germline CDR1 is SGHRS and CDR2 is YFSETQ. Trimming took off 4 bases at V and 2 bases at J, with 22 bases between the two ends. The CDR3 spans 17 residues. CDR3 protein: CASSQAGLSYSAYEQYF. The CDR3 DNA reads TGCGCCAGCAGCCAGGCGGGACTTTCGTATTCAGCCTACGAGCAGTACTTC.

The chain employs TRBV5-1 and TRBJ2-2; 8 nucleotides align to TRBD2. V lost 0 bases to trimming and J lost 5 bases; unmatched junction nucleotides: 3. This CDR3 region has 15 residues. Germline CDR1 SGHRS, CDR2 YFSETQ. This CDR3 reads CASSLEASGTGELFF. CDR3 in DNA: TGCGCCAGCAGCTTGGAAGCTAGCGGGACCGGGGAGCTGTTTTTT.

V is TRBV10-3 and J is TRBJ2-1; the match to TRBD2 covers 9 bases. The V segment lost 1 base and the J segment 7 bases; nucleotides outside the gene matches: 5. The CDR3 spans 15 residues. Germline CDR1 is ENHRY and CDR2 is SYGVKD. The CDR3 region has the DNA TGTGCCATCAGTGAGTTTAGCGGGAGTAGAAATGAGCAGTTCTTC. It encodes CAISEFSGSRNEQFF.

The chain carries TRBV21-1 and TRBJ2-7; the D call TRBD1 from the table was never checked on the DNA. TRBV21-1 constitutes a pseudogene. CDR3 length: 16 amino acids. The CDR3 region is CASNLYEGQGAYEQYF. CDR3 sequence (DNA): TGTGCCAGCAATCTTTATGAGGGACAGGGGGCCTACGAGCAGTACTTC.

This clonotype has more than one count but fewer than ten. This sequence joins TRBV6-2 or TRBV6-3 and TRBJ2-7; 10 nucleotides match TRBD2. The junction had 5 bases not matched to a gene; V was cut back by 10 bases and J by 2 bases. This CDR3 is built from 13 residues. Germline CDR1 is MNHEY and CDR2 is SVGEGT. This CDR3 is CAIRTSGTYEQYF. CDR3 DNA sequence: TGTGCCATCAGGACTAGCGGTACCTACGAGCAGTACTTC.

This clonotype was seen only a few times. A junction boundary mismatches the germline segment, possibly from a read error. This chain uses TRBV7-2 with TRBJ2-4; D remains unclear. Per germline, CDR1 SGHTA and CDR2 FQGNSA. This CDR3 contains 13 residues. CDR3 in amino acids: CASRLEARNIQYF. The DNA of the CDR3 is TGTGCCAGCAGATTAGAAGCCAGAAACATTCAGTACTTC. Complete variable domain (other parts from reference TRBV7-2 and TRBJ2-4): GAGVSQSPSNKVTEKGKDVELRCDPISGHTALYWYRQSLGQGLEFLIYFQGNSAPDKSGLPSDRFSAERTGGSVSTLTIQRTQQEDSAVYLCASRLEARNIQYFGAGTRLSVL.

The table lists this clonotype with a count of one. CDR3 sequence (DNA): TGTGCCAGCACCCTCTCCGGGACAGGGGGGGAAAAACTGTTTTTT. Translating gives CASTLSGTGGEKLFF. This sequence joins TRBV12-3 or TRBV12-4 and TRBJ1-4, with 11 nucleotides matching TRBD1. The CDR3 is 15 residues long. The J segment lost 8 bases and the V segment lost 7 bases, leaving 9 bases of the junction unmatched.